This TCR beta chain was sequenced during a study of blood T cell repertoires in COVID-19. Study-wide background: The United States, Italy and Spain supplied acute and convalescent COVID-19 samples. PBMCs, B-cell-depleted T cells, or T cells provided the cDNA or gDNA that made up the material.

The CDR3 is 13 amino acids. Trimming at V came to 9 bases and at J to 3 bases, leaving 8 bases not matched to a gene. Germline CDR1 is LNHDA and CDR2 is SQIVND (reference sequence). This clone was detected once. Per the original data handling: Nucleated cell number was recorded as an estimate derived from reference gene primer amplification. Only in-frame clones appear in the TCRdb table, and some are missing; sequencing was by immunoSEQ multiplex PCR. V, J and clone size are taken as reported in that table, and D and trimming were inferred from the DNA itself. The sample contains some 68,000 clones, roughly 85% of which appear only once.

The chain carries TRBV19 and TRBJ2-7, with 7 bases lining up with TRBD1. The clonotype comes from a woman aged 50 to 60 with COVID-19, enrolled during active disease. Sequenced sample: peripheral blood. CDR3 bases: TGTGCCAGCCGTCGGACAGGACGCTACGAGCAGTACTTC. This codes for CASRRTGRYEQYF.